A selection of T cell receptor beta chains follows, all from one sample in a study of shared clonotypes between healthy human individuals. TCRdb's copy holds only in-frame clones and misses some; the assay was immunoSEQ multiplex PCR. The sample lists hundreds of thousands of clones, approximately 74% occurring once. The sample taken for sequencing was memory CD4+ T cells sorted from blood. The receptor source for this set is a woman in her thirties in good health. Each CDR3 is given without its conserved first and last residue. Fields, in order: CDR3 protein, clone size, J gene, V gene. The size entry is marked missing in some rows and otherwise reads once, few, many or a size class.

CDR3aa: ASSAGFGGNTIY; abundance: .; j_gene: TRBJ1-3; v_gene: TRBV6-5
CDR3aa: ASSRGPVKF; abundance: .; j_gene: TRBJ2-1; v_gene: TRBV14
CDR3aa: ASSERQTYEQY; abundance: .; j_gene: TRBJ2-7; v_gene: TRBV7-6
CDR3aa: ASSPGQTDTQY; abundance: .; j_gene: TRBJ2-3; v_gene: TRBV5-1
CDR3aa: ASSLAENQPQH; abundance: .; j_gene: TRBJ1-5; v_gene: TRBV7-8
CDR3aa: ASRKTSGRAQEQF; abundance: .; j_gene: TRBJ2-1; v_gene: TRBV11-2
CDR3aa: ASSPGARYEQY; abundance: .; j_gene: TRBJ2-7; v_gene: TRBV7-6
CDR3aa: ASRPFGRELF; abundance: .; j_gene: TRBJ2-2; v_gene: TRBV2
CDR3aa: ASSVIRTDTQY; abundance: .; j_gene: TRBJ2-3; v_gene: TRBV2
CDR3aa: ASSLVRGLNTEAF; abundance: few; j_gene: TRBJ1-1; v_gene: TRBV7-2
CDR3aa: ASRTGTGHV; abundance: .; j_gene: TRBJ2-7; v_gene: TRBV28
CDR3aa: ASRETSDYNEQF; abundance: many; j_gene: TRBJ2-1; v_gene: TRBV19